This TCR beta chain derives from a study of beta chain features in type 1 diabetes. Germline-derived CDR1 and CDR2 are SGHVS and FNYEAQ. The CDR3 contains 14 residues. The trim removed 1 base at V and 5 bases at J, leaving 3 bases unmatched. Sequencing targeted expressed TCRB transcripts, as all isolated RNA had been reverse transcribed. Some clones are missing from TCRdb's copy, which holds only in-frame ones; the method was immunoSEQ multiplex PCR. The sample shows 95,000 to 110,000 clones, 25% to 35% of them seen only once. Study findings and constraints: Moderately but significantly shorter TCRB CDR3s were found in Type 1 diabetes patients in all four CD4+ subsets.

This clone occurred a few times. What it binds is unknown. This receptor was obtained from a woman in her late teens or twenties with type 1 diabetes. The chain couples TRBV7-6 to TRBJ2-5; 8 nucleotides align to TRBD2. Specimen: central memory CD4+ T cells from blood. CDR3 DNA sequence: TGTGCCAGCAGCTTAGAGTCGGGAGGGGAGACCCAGTACTTC. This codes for CASSLESGGETQYF.